The present TCR beta chain was sequenced within a study of T-cell memory formation after mild COVID-19. TCRdb re-analysed the 5' RACE reads in MiXCR, keeping a single row per CDR3 protein. Altogether more than 350,000 distinct CDR3 sequences are present, 21% being singletons, with the ten largest covering 9.5% to 15%. There are 12 residues in the CDR3. The ends were cut back, 2 bases at V and 11 bases at J, with 15 bases in the middle. Germline values: CDR1 GTSNPN, CDR2 SVGIG (reference sequence). This clonotype has only a few counts. The sequence was obtained from an adult woman who had mild COVID-19 (a few samples of this study predate the infection). Cell type and time point are not known. Material: PBMCs or a T cell subset sorted from them (not recorded which). The V call is TRBV30, the J call TRBJ1-1; D may be TRBD1 (5 bases). CDR3 sequence reads: CAWSPSGHRAFF. DNA of the CDR3: TGTGCCTGGAGTCCTTCGGGGCATCGGGCTTTCTTT.